One and the same sample provided the 27 T cell receptor beta chains below, sequenced in a study of T cells in Graves' hyperthyroidism and ophthalmopathy (dated by TCRdb to 2018 to 2020). The method behind the library was multiplex PCR. The sequencer listed for this sample is Illumina HiSeq 2000. The TCR beta CDR3 regions were amplified from the RNA transcripts. The first round of RT-PCR for the TCR CDR3 was performed with the HTBI primer set and the Qiagen OneStep RT-PCR kit. TCRdb handled the public reads itself, with Q25 trimming in fastp and clone calling in MiXCR, and kept productive beta chains. Rows merge per CDR3 protein into single entries with the most common DNA and genes. For this sample there are about 500,000 distinct CDR3 sequences; roughly a sixth appear just once. 15% to 20% of the sample is held by the ten biggest clonotypes. The material sequenced was blood. The receptors were sampled from a young woman with Graves' hyperthyroidism.

The J gene is TRBJ1-3, the V gene TRBV11-2, with D uncertain. Per germline, CDR1 SGHAT and CDR2 FQNNGV. The CDR3 length is 13 residues. V was pared by 5 bases and J by 9 bases, with 14 bases between. CDR3 loop: CASSPTPPGTIYF. Written as DNA, the CDR3 is TGTGCCAGCAGCCCGACCCCTCCCGGCACCATATATTTT.

In this sample, this clonotype turned up many times. The rearrangement joins TRBV27 to TRBJ2-7; D might be TRBD1 or TRBD2, each matching 5 bases. Trimming left V 5 bases short and J 2 bases short, with 19 bases between. CDR3 length: 16 amino acids. The V gene's germline CDR1 is MNHEY and CDR2 SMNVEV (reference sequence). CDR3 in DNA: TGTGCCAGCAGTCCGGGGCCGTGGATAGAACCCTACGAGCAGTACTTC. It yields the protein CASSPGPWIEPYEQYF.

J is TRBJ2-5 and V is TRBV4-3, with D maybe TRBD1 (6 bases). Trimming took off 0 bases at V and 9 bases at J, with 17 bases between the two ends. The CDR3 sequence is 15 residues long. Germline V gives CDR1 LGHNA, CDR2 YSLEER. In DNA form, the CDR3 reads TGCGCCAGCAGCCAAGAGGGGACACAGCAAGATCCCCAGTACTTC. The encoded protein is CASSQEGTQQDPQYF.

This clonotype was detected many times. The J gene is TRBJ2-3, the V gene TRBV11-2; TRBD2 matches 12 bases. The CDR3 is 17 residues long. The trim removed 2 bases at V and 1 base at J, leaving 4 bases unmatched. CDR1 is SGHAT and CDR2 is FQNNGV in the germline V gene. The CDR3 DNA reads as TGTGCCAGCAGCTTATCGAGACTAGCGGGAGGCACAGATACGCAGTATTTT. It specifies CASSLSRLAGGTDTQYF.

The chain couples TRBV10-3 to TRBJ2-6; D not certain. The CDR3 spans 20 residues. Trimming shortened V by 3 bases and J by 2 bases, and 23 bases separated the two germline ends. Germline V gene data show CDR1 as ENHRY and CDR2 as SYGVKD. CDR3 sequence reads: CAISDLASSRVPPGANVLTF. CDR3 coding DNA: TGTGCCATCAGTGATCTCGCGAGTAGTCGGGTCCCCCCTGGGGCCAACGTCCTGACTTTC.

This clonotype appeared a few times. The rearrangement links TRBV4-2 to TRBJ2-2, with TRBD2 identical over 8 bases. J was trimmed by 5 bases and V by 9 bases; bases with no gene match: 5. Germline lookup yields CDR1 LGHNA and CDR2 YNFKEQ. CDR3 length: 13 amino acids. CDR3: CASGLALTGELFF. CDR3 nucleotides: TGTGCCAGTGGACTAGCTCTAACCGGGGAGCTGTTTTTT.

The rearrangement links TRBV6-5 to TRBJ1-3; D not certain. The germline V and J ends were trimmed by 6 bases and 0 bases, with 15 bases remaining between them. The CDR3 spans 16 residues. Germline values: CDR1 MNHEY, CDR2 SVGAGI. In DNA form, the CDR3 reads TGTGCCAGCAGCCCCTGGAGTACTGACTCTGGAAACACCATATATTTT. It specifies CASSPWSTDSGNTIYF.

There are a few counts of this clonotype. The genes are TRBV20-1 and TRBJ2-1; no reliable D call. Trimming pared 4 bases from V and 6 bases from J, leaving 10 bases between. Germline assignment: CDR1 DFQATT and CDR2 SNEGSKA (reference sequence). CDR3 length: 12 amino acids. The CDR3 protein is CSAISGSNEQFF. The CDR3 bases are TGCAGTGCTATTTCTGGAAGCAATGAGCAGTTCTTC.

The chain combines TRBV12-3 or TRBV12-4 with TRBJ1-1; D is ambiguous. V lost 7 bases, J lost 3 bases, and 12 bases lay in between. The CDR3 runs to 13 residues. CDR3 sequence (DNA): TGTGCCAGCATAAGTCAGCTACACACTGAAGCTTTCTTT. Encoded protein: CASISQLHTEAFF.

This clonotype has a handful of counts. The chain has TRBV5-1 and TRBJ2-2, with 12 bases identical to TRBD2. The CDR3 is made up of 20 amino acids. V dropped 3 bases and J dropped 3; count of bases not matched to a gene: 15. Germline loops: CDR1 SGHRS, CDR2 YFSETQ. CDR3 protein: CASSSRLAGESYAYTGELFF. CDR3 nucleotides: TGCGCCAGCAGCTCCAGACTAGCGGGAGAATCGTATGCATACACCGGGGAGCTGTTTTTT. The complete variable domain, with remaining parts taken from reference TRBV5-1 and TRBJ2-2, reads KAGVTQTPRYLIKTRGQQVTLSCSPISGHRSVSWYQQTPGQGLQFLFEYFSETQRNKGNFPGRFSGRQFSNSRSEMNVSTLELGDSALYLCASSSRLAGESYAYTGELFFGEGSRLTVL.

This clonotype appeared many times. The chain combines TRBV7-9 with TRBJ2-1, with D uncertain. V shed 4 bases and J shed 6 bases, with 19 bases lying between them. CDR3 length equals 16 residues. Germline V CDR1 and CDR2: SEHNR, FQNEAQ (reference sequence). In DNA form, the CDR3 reads TGTGCCAGCAGCTCTAAAGCAGTCCCAGGCGCCAATGAGCAGTTCTTC. Translated: CASSSKAVPGANEQFF.

This chain uses TRBV29-1 with TRBJ1-5, with 7 positions matching TRBD1. Germline V gives CDR1 SQVTM, CDR2 ANQGSEA. V was pared by 6 bases and J by 3 bases, with 5 bases of the junction left unmatched. This CDR3 is 13 amino acids long. CDR3 DNA sequence: TGCAGCGTCTCGGACAGGTCCAATCAGCCCCAGCATTTT. This encodes CSVSDRSNQPQHF.

Of note for this clonotype: Possible read error: a much larger clone is one base away. Because the CDR3 is missing its conserved closing phenylalanine or tryptophan, this is likely a read error. This sequence joins TRBV7-2 and TRBJ1-2; D uncertain. Looked up from germline, CDR1 is SGHTA and CDR2 is FQGNSA. V shed 4 bases and J shed 2 bases, with 14 bases lying between them. CDR3 length: 15 amino acids. The DNA for the CDR3 is TGTGCCAGCAGCTCCCAATCGATCTTAAACTATGGCTACACCTCC. Translated, it gives CASSSQSILNYGYTS.

This sequence joins TRBV6-1 and TRBJ1-4, with D possibly matching TRBD1 (5 bases). From germline, CDR1 is MNHNS and CDR2 SASEGT. CDR3 length: 15 residues. Trimming shortened V by 5 bases and J by 0 bases, and 10 bases separated the two germline ends. The CDR3 region has the DNA TGTGCCAGCAGTCTGCTAGGGGCAACTAATGAAAAACTGTTTTTT. Its protein product is CASSLLGATNEKLFF.

Concerning this clonotype itself: A much larger clone differs from this one at a single base, so this may be a read error. Here the CDR3 DNA reads TGCAGTATAGCGGGGGCCCCGAACACTGAAGCTTTCTTT. Its translation: CSIAGAPNTEAFF. The chain couples TRBV20-1 to TRBJ1-1, with D tentatively TRBD1 (6 bases). Germline V gene data show CDR1 as DFQATT and CDR2 as SNEGSKA (reference sequence). V was pared by 8 bases and J by 1 base, with 14 bases between. The CDR3 consists of 13 residues.

V and J are TRBV20-1 and TRBJ2-7; TRBD1 matches 12 bases. This CDR3 contains 15 residues. The junction had 3 bases not matched to a gene; V was cut back by 1 base and J by 2 bases. CDR1 DFQATT and CDR2 SNEGSKA come from the germline V gene (reference sequence). The CDR3 DNA follows: TGCAGTGCTAGAGTCGGGACAGGGGGCCCCTACGAGCAGTACTTC. Translation: CSARVGTGGPYEQYF.

The V gene is TRBV19, the J gene TRBJ2-1, with 7 bases fitting TRBD2. The V gene's germline CDR1 is LNHDA and CDR2 SQIVND (reference sequence). This CDR3 spans 14 amino acids. With V trimmed by 1 base and J by 6 bases, 3 bases remained unmatched. The CDR3 region has the DNA TGTGCCAGTAGTATAGCGGGGGGTCTCAATGAGCAGTTCTTC. Protein product: CASSIAGGLNEQFF.

This clonotype was seen more than once but under ten times. V usage is TRBV5-1 and J usage is TRBJ2-7; 12 nucleotides align to TRBD1. Per the germline V gene, CDR1 is SGHRS and CDR2 is YFSETQ. There are 14 residues in the CDR3. With V trimmed by 4 bases and J by 11 bases, 10 bases remained unmatched. The DNA for the CDR3 is TGCGCCAGCAGCCTTTCCGGGACAGGGGGCAGAGAGTACTTC. Translated, it gives CASSLSGTGGREYF. Full variable domain (missing parts from reference TRBV5-1 and TRBJ2-7): KAGVTQTPRYLIKTRGQQVTLSCSPISGHRSVSWYQQTPGQGLQFLFEYFSETQRNKGNFPGRFSGRQFSNSRSEMNVSTLELGDSALYLCASSLSGTGGREYFGPGTRLTVT.

There are many counts of this clonotype. This rearrangement joins TRBV20-1 to TRBJ2-7; 7 bases line up with TRBD2. The CDR3 spans 15 residues. Germline V gives CDR1 DFQATT, CDR2 SNEGSKA (reference sequence). Trimming removed 2 bases from V and 1 base from J; junction bases left unmatched: 8. CDR3 in amino acids: CSARWREFGSYEQYF. The CDR3 nucleotides are TGCAGTGCTAGATGGCGGGAGTTCGGGTCCTACGAGCAGTACTTC.

Points on this clonotype: A clone one base away is much larger, so this may be a read error. The chain has TRBV28 and TRBJ1-1, with a possible D match to TRBD1 (6 bases). There are 16 residues in the CDR3. From germline, CDR1 is MDHEN and CDR2 SYDVKM. CDR3 nucleotide sequence: TGTGCCGGCAGTCCATATCACGGGGGGCCAGACACTGAAGCTTTCTTT. Its translation: CAGSPYHGGPDTEAFF.

This clonotype showed up many times. The CDR3: CASNVGTHPYEQYF. Here the CDR3 DNA reads TGTGCCAGCAATGTCGGGACCCACCCCTACGAGCAGTACTTC. The chain employs TRBV2 and TRBJ2-7, with D tentatively TRBD1 or TRBD2 (5 bases each). CDR1 and CDR2 from the germline V gene are SNHLY and FYNNEI. V was clipped by 7 bases and J by 2 bases, with 15 bases between them. There are 14 residues in the CDR3. The full variable domain, its missing parts supplied by reference TRBV2 and TRBJ2-7, is EPEVTQTPSHQVTQMGQEVILRCVPISNHLYFYWYRQILGQKVEFLVSFYNNEISEKSEIFDDQFSVERPDGSNFTLKIRSTKLEDSAMYFCASNVGTHPYEQYFGPGTRLTVT.

The chain joins TRBV2 to TRBJ2-1; weak D call: TRBD1 (5 bases). CDR3 length equals 11 residues. Germline loops: CDR1 SNHLY, CDR2 FYNNEI. V lost 10 bases to trimming and J lost 2 bases, with 6 bases between them. Here the CDR3 reads CATRAYNEQFF. The CDR3 coding sequence is TGTGCCACCAGGGCCTACAATGAGCAGTTCTTC.

Worth noting for this clonotype: Just one base apart from a much larger clone, this may be a read error. The V call is TRBV28, the J call TRBJ2-3; tentatively, D is TRBD1 (5 bases). The CDR3 is 16 residues long. CDR1 and CDR2 (germline): MDHEN, SYDVKM. V was trimmed by 5 bases and J by 5 bases, leaving 20 bases between them. The CDR3 spells CASSRRGGSLLDTQYF. In DNA form, the CDR3 reads TGTGCCAGCAGTAGAAGGGGCGGCTCCTTGCTAGATACGCAGTATTTT.

V is TRBV10-2 and J is TRBJ1-6; no definite D call. Trimming removed 2 bases at V and 8 bases at J, with 1 base between. Germline assignment: CDR1 WSHSY and CDR2 SAAADI. The CDR3 covers 11 residues. CDR3 sequence reads: CASSEDSPLHF. The CDR3 region has the DNA TGCGCCAGCAGTGAGGATTCACCCCTCCACTTT.

This clonotype was counted many times. The rearrangement links TRBV12-3 or TRBV12-4 to TRBJ1-5; D is unresolved. The CDR3 has 14 residues. V was pared by 6 bases and J by 3 bases, with 12 bases between. The chain's CDR3 is CASSPTWHNQPQHF. CDR3 coding DNA: TGTGCCAGCAGCCCTACATGGCACAATCAGCCCCAGCATTTT.

This clonotype was counted at least ten times. The chain couples TRBV2 to TRBJ1-1, with D possibly matching TRBD1 (6 bases). Between the trimmed V and J ends, which lost 6 bases and 7 bases, there was a span of 12 bases. This CDR3 has 12 residues. CDR1 is SNHLY and CDR2 is FYNNEI in the germline V gene. The CDR3 coding sequence is TGTGCCAGCAGCCGGGACACCGGTGAAGCTTTCTTT. As protein: CASSRDTGEAFF. The complete variable domain, with remaining parts taken from reference TRBV2 and TRBJ1-1, reads EPEVTQTPSHQVTQMGQEVILRCVPISNHLYFYWYRQILGQKVEFLVSFYNNEISEKSEIFDDQFSVERPDGSNFTLKIRSTKLEDSAMYFCASSRDTGEAFFGQGTRLTVV.

This clonotype was picked up a small number of times. DNA for the CDR3: TGTGCCAGCAGCTTCCTAGCGGGAGAGAGCACCGGGGAGCTGTTTTTT. The encoded protein is CASSFLAGESTGELFF. The chain carries TRBV7-8 and TRBJ2-2, with TRBD2 identical over 10 bases. Germline V lookup: CDR1 SGHVS, CDR2 FQNEAQ. The CDR3 covers 16 residues. V dropped 3 bases and J dropped 4; count of bases not matched to a gene: 5.